One sample yielded the 25 T cell receptor beta chains listed below, sequenced in a study of T cell responses to AZD1222 COVID-19 vaccine. Data came from immunoSEQ multiplex PCR; TCRdb stores just in-frame clones and leaves some out. The sample holds around 120,000 clones, about 93% seen once. Here the sequenced sample was peripheral blood, taken 28 days after the second AZD1222 dose. These TCRs come from an adult who received the AZD1222 COVID-19 vaccine.

The chain has TRBV19 and TRBJ2-1, with 7 bases matching TRBD2. The CDR3 extends over 14 amino acids. Germline V gives CDR1 LNHDA, CDR2 SQIVND (reference sequence). Unmatched junction bases numbered 8, after V lost 7 bases and J lost 5 bases. DNA of the CDR3: TGTGCCAGTACCGAGGGAGGGCTAAACAATGAGCAGTTCTTC. Protein product: CASTEGGLNNEQFF. The full variable domain, with the rest looked up from reference TRBV19 and TRBJ2-1, is DGGITQSPKYLFRKEGQNVTLSCEQNLNHDAMYWYRQDPGQGLRLIYYSQIVNDFQKGDIAEGYSVSREKKESFPLTVTSAQKNPTAFYLCASTEGGLNNEQFFGPGTRLTVL.

The chain recombines TRBV6-1 with TRBJ1-4; D is undetermined. Trimming cost V 2 bases and J 8 bases, with 18 bases left between them. Per germline, CDR1 MNHNS and CDR2 SASEGT. The CDR3 is made up of 16 amino acids. CDR3 DNA: TGTGCCAGCAGTGAACGGCCGGAGGGCCGAGAAGAAAAACTGTTTTTT. Encoded protein: CASSERPEGREEKLFF.

The chain is built from TRBV10-3 and TRBJ2-5; no firm D call. Germline lookup yields CDR1 ENHRY and CDR2 SYGVKD. The V end was cut by 5 bases, the J end by 0 bases, with 13 bases between. There are 15 residues in the CDR3. The chain's CDR3 is CAISSGSGYQETQYF. DNA of the CDR3: TGTGCCATCAGTAGTGGGTCGGGTTACCAAGAGACCCAGTACTTC.

This chain uses TRBV25-1 with TRBJ1-2; D possibly corresponds to TRBD1 (5 bases). Trimming shortened V by 2 bases and J by 8 bases, and 9 bases separated the two germline ends. The CDR3 consists of 12 residues. Germline-derived CDR1 and CDR2 are MGHDK and SYGVNS. CDR3 loop: CASSEMWGGYTF. The CDR3 bases are TGTGCCAGCAGTGAAATGTGGGGCGGCTACACCTTC.

This chain links TRBV6-5 with TRBJ2-5; the D gene is possibly TRBD2 (7 bases). The ends were cut back, 7 bases at V and 4 bases at J, with 19 bases in the middle. The CDR3 consists of 15 residues. In germline, CDR1 is MNHEY, CDR2 SVGAGI. The CDR3 DNA sequence: TGTGCCAGCATGTCGCCCGGGGGGCGCGGAGAGACCCAGTACTTC. Its protein product is CASMSPGGRGETQYF.

Here the CDR3 reads CASSLTGGYGYTF. Here the CDR3 DNA reads TGTGCCAGCAGTTTAACAGGGGGCTATGGCTACACCTTC. The chain uses TRBV12-3 or TRBV12-4 and TRBJ1-2; 8 nucleotides align to TRBD1. CDR3 size: 13 residues. V lost 2 bases, J lost 4 bases, and 0 bases stayed unmatched.

The rearrangement links TRBV9 to TRBJ1-4, with TRBD1 as a possible D gene (5 bases). Germline V gene data show CDR1 as SGDLS and CDR2 as YYNGEE. Trimming stripped 3 bases from V and 6 bases from J, with 15 bases between. There are 15 residues in the CDR3. CDR3 amino acids: CASSGGDDRDEKLFF. The CDR3 DNA sequence: TGTGCCAGCAGCGGGGGGGACGATCGTGATGAAAAACTGTTTTTT.

The chain joins TRBV5-4 to TRBJ2-5; D ambiguous. This CDR3 is built from 13 residues. Between the trimmed V and J ends, which lost 0 bases and 4 bases, there was a span of 7 bases. Per germline, CDR1 SGHNT and CDR2 YYREEE (reference sequence). The DNA for the CDR3 is TGTGCCAGCAGCTTGGTAGGCGGAGAGACCCAGTACTTC. It codes for CASSLVGGETQYF.

CDR3 DNA: TGCGCCAGCAGCGCCTCCGGGACGGAGCCTGGAGAGCAGTACTTC. Translated: CASSASGTEPGEQYF. The rearrangement links TRBV5-1 to TRBJ2-7, with D perhaps being TRBD1 or TRBD2 (5 bases each). This CDR3 is built from 15 residues. V was shortened by 4 bases and J by 7 bases, with 21 bases between the two germline ends. In germline, CDR1 is SGHRS, CDR2 YFSETQ.

The CDR3 nucleotides read TGTGCCAGTAGTATGGAAAGGATTGAAGCTTTCTTT. Protein: CASSMERIEAFF. J is TRBJ1-1 and V is TRBV19; the D is unclear. CDR1 is LNHDA, CDR2 SQIVND, per germline (reference sequence). The CDR3 extends over 12 amino acids. V was trimmed by 3 bases and J by 7 bases, leaving 9 bases between them. Full variable domain (remainder filled in from reference TRBV19 and TRBJ1-1): DGGITQSPKYLFRKEGQNVTLSCEQNLNHDAMYWYRQDPGQGLRLIYYSQIVNDFQKGDIAEGYSVSREKKESFPLTVTSAQKNPTAFYLCASSMERIEAFFGQGTRLTVV.

CDR3 residues: CASSISGRSNQPQHF. The CDR3 nucleotides are TGTGCCAGTAGTATTAGTGGGAGGAGCAATCAGCCCCAGCATTTT. The chain combines TRBV19 with TRBJ1-5; D unresolved. The germline gives CDR1 LNHDA, CDR2 SQIVND (reference sequence). The ends were cut back, 3 bases at V and 1 base at J, with 10 bases in the middle. This CDR3 spans 15 amino acids.

The chain carries TRBV18 and TRBJ1-1; 11 bases are a match to TRBD1. Losses at the gene ends were 4 bases for V and 1 base for J; bases not matched to a gene: 2. Germline V lookup: CDR1 KGHSH, CDR2 LQKENI. The CDR3 runs 15 residues. CDR3 sequence reads: CASSLGTGGNTEAFF. The CDR3 DNA sequence: TGTGCCAGCTCACTCGGGACAGGGGGGAACACTGAAGCTTTCTTT.

The chain employs TRBV7-2 and TRBJ1-2; TRBD1 might be the D (5 bases). Germline assignment: CDR1 SGHTA and CDR2 FQGNSA. The ends were cut back, 4 bases at V and 7 bases at J, with 19 bases in the middle. The CDR3 is made up of 15 amino acids. Written as DNA, the CDR3 is TGTGCCAGCAGCTCCGGGGGGGAGGGAGGTCGTGGCTACACCTTC. Translation gives CASSSGGEGGRGYTF.

The J gene is TRBJ1-1, the V gene TRBV11-2; D gene unclear. The CDR3 is 17 residues long. CDR1 and CDR2 from the germline V gene are SGHAT and FQNNGV. V shed 5 bases and J shed 1 base, with 20 bases lying between them. As DNA, the CDR3 is TGTGCCAGCAGCCCCGTCCCGTCCCTTCGGGGGAACACTGAAGCTTTCTTT. The encoded protein is CASSPVPSLRGNTEAFF.

This clone came up once. The chain carries TRBV7-2 and TRBJ1-5, with 7 bases identical to TRBD1. Germline V gene data show CDR1 as SGHTA and CDR2 as FQGNSA. The CDR3 totals 13 residues. V lost 5 bases, J lost 7 bases, and 5 bases stayed unmatched. CDR3 sequence reads: CASSVYRGQPQHF. The DNA of the CDR3 is TGTGCCAGCAGCGTATACAGGGGACAGCCCCAGCATTTT.

V and J are TRBV11-2 and TRBJ2-2, with 13 bases fitting TRBD2. V trimming: 6 bases; J trimming: 6 bases; junction bases outside the gene matches: 4. The CDR3 has 15 residues. Germline lookup yields CDR1 SGHAT and CDR2 FQNNGV. The CDR3, as DNA: TGTGCCAGCAGGGAACTAGCGGGGGGGCCCGGGGAGCTGTTTTTT. It translates to CASRELAGGPGELFF.

The rearrangement uses TRBV7-8 and TRBJ1-5, with D maybe TRBD1 (5 bases). Germline lookup yields CDR1 SGHVS and CDR2 FQNEAQ. With 3 bases removed from V and 2 bases from J, the gap between germline ends came to 14 bases. The CDR3 is made up of 16 amino acids. The CDR3 DNA sequence: TGTGCCAGCAGCTTGGGGCAGGGTTTACGCAATCAGCCCCAGCATTTT. Its protein product is CASSLGQGLRNQPQHF.

The chain joins TRBV4-1 to TRBJ2-1; 8 nucleotides align to TRBD2. V gave up 1 base and J gave up 9 bases; unmatched junction bases: 8. Per germline, CDR1 MGHRA and CDR2 YSYEKL. CDR3 length: 15 residues. The CDR3 nucleotides read TGCGCCAGCAGCCAAGCTCCAGCGGGAGTTCTTGAGCAGTTCTTC. It is translated as CASSQAPAGVLEQFF.

This chain connects TRBV4-1 to TRBJ2-3; tentative D call: TRBD1 (5 bases). Trimming removed 4 bases from V and 3 bases from J, with 17 bases in between. The germline V gene has CDR1 MGHRA and CDR2 YSYEKL. The CDR3 is 16 amino acids. This chain's CDR3 is CASSLNPGQITDTQYF. The CDR3 DNA reads TGCGCCAGCAGCCTAAACCCTGGACAAATTACAGATACGCAGTATTTT.

This clone was observed a single time. V and J are TRBV6-5 and TRBJ1-6; no reliable D call. Germline CDR1 reads MNHEY; CDR2 reads SVGAGI. The ends were cut back, 5 bases at V and 13 bases at J, with 18 bases in the middle. CDR3 size: 14 residues. This CDR3 reads CASSPRSGLSPLHF. CDR3 DNA sequence: TGTGCCAGCAGTCCTCGGAGTGGGCTTTCGCCCCTCCACTTT.

The chain links TRBV27 to TRBJ2-1, with 8 nucleotides matching TRBD1. Germline CDR1 reads MNHEY; CDR2 reads SMNVEV (reference sequence). The length of the CDR3 is 15 residues. After removal of 4 bases from V and 0 bases from J, the junction contained 2 bases not matched to a gene. The CDR3 here is CASSYGTGSYNEQFF. CDR3 DNA sequence: TGTGCCAGCAGTTATGGGACAGGCTCCTACAATGAGCAGTTCTTC.

The gene calls are TRBV7-8 and TRBJ2-1, with 8 bases aligning to TRBD2. V trimming: 6 bases; J trimming: 9 bases; junction bases outside the gene matches: 10. CDR3 length equals 14 residues. CDR1 and CDR2 from the germline V gene are SGHVS and FQNEAQ. CDR3 in amino acids: CASSKFRREGEQFF. The CDR3 nucleotides are TGTGCCAGCAGTAAATTTAGACGGGAGGGTGAGCAGTTCTTC.

This chain links TRBV7-9 with TRBJ2-3, with no clear D. Germline CDR1 is SEHNR and CDR2 is FQNEAQ (reference sequence). Between the trimmed V and J ends, which lost 5 bases and 2 bases, there was a span of 8 bases. This CDR3 is built from 13 residues. The CDR3 sequence: CASSPTPTDTQYF. The CDR3 DNA reads TGTGCCAGCAGCCCCACCCCCACAGATACGCAGTATTTT.

This clone was seen a single time. The chain carries TRBV12-3 or TRBV12-4 and TRBJ1-3; unclear D gene. The V end was cut by 0 bases, the J end by 6 bases, with 6 bases between. This CDR3 contains 13 residues. In nucleotides, the CDR3 is TGTGCCAGCAGTTTAGCGTCCGTAAACACCATATATTTT. This codes for CASSLASVNTIYF.

The CDR3, as DNA: TGTGCCAGCAGTGAAGGACAGGGAGGCTATGGCTACACCTTC. Translation: CASSEGQGGYGYTF. V usage is TRBV2 and J usage is TRBJ1-2; 7 nucleotides match TRBD1. J was trimmed by 4 bases and V by 1 base; bases with no gene match: 3. Germline values: CDR1 SNHLY, CDR2 FYNNEI. This CDR3 comprises 14 residues.